The text below deals with one T cell receptor (beta chain). Its antigen is undetermined. CDR1 MNHNY and CDR2 SVGAGI come from the germline V gene (reference sequence). The CDR3 sequence is 14 residues long. V lost 2 bases and J lost 4; bases outside the gene matches: 4. These data originate in a study of T cells in localized non-small cell lung cancer. General observations from the study: A median of roughly 50 of the top 100 tumor clones appeared in adjacent lung, which was paired and uninvolved. Only one tumor region was sequenced, so heterogeneity remains possible. T cell clonality was highest in uninvolved adjacent lung, above tumor. Longer overall survival was associated with a higher density of T cells in the blood.

Clones were sequenced by immunoSEQ multiplex PCR, and TCRdb holds only the in-frame ones, with some missing. Of some 51,000 clones listed, roughly 90% are singletons. The rearrangement uses TRBV6-6 and TRBJ1-2; 7 bases are a match to TRBD1. The sequenced sample was peripheral blood, obtained before any cancer treatment. This receptor was taken from a woman aged 35-75 years with stage I lung adenocarcinoma. The CDR3 nucleotides read TGTGCCAGCAGTTACGGGACAGAGGTCTATGGCTACACCTTC. It codes for CASSYGTEVYGYTF.